These T cell receptor beta chains were read from a single sample in a study of shared clonotypes between healthy human individuals. This table comes from immunoSEQ multiplex PCR, and its TCRdb copy is limited to in-frame clones, with some not included. The repertoire holds some 2,000,000 clones, with around 95% as singletons. Sequenced sample: naive CD4+ T cells sorted from blood. These receptors originate from a man aged 18 to 30 in good health. Each CDR3 is given with its conserved first and last residue. The D gene is left open where the match is weak. Size tells how often a clone was seen (once, few, many) or the class of an expanded clone, and some rows leave it out.

D gene: .
V gene: TRBV19
clone size: .
J gene: TRBJ2-1
CDR3 length: 14
CDR3 protein: CASTAGTPHNEQFF
CDR3 DNA: TGTGCCAGTACCGCCGGGACACCACACAATGAGCAGTTCTTC

D gene: .
V gene: TRBV9
clone size: .
J gene: TRBJ2-7
CDR3 length: 15
CDR3 protein: CASSVDPAPPYEQYF
CDR3 DNA: TGTGCCAGCAGCGTAGATCCAGCGCCGCCCTACGAGCAGTACTTC

D gene: .
V gene: TRBV19
clone size: .
J gene: TRBJ2-3
CDR3 length: 18
CDR3 protein: CASSKTPWAVEITDTQYF
CDR3 DNA: TGTGCCAGTAGTAAGACACCATGGGCCGTTGAAATCACAGATACGCAGTATTTT

D gene: .
V gene: TRBV18
clone size: .
J gene: TRBJ2-4
CDR3 length: 15
CDR3 protein: CASSPQAGMADIQYF
CDR3 DNA: TGTGCCAGCTCACCACAGGCAGGGATGGCGGACATTCAGTACTTC

D gene: TRBD2
V gene: TRBV2
clone size: .
J gene: TRBJ2-3
CDR3 length: 15
CDR3 protein: CASSAGGSRDSTQYF
CDR3 DNA: TGTGCCAGCAGTGCTGGCGGGAGCCGAGATAGTACGCAGTATTTT

D gene: TRBD1
V gene: TRBV28
clone size: .
J gene: TRBJ1-2
CDR3 length: 15
CDR3 protein: CASIDLGQGAGGYTF
CDR3 DNA: TGTGCCAGCATCGACCTGGGACAGGGGGCGGGTGGCTACACCTTC

D gene: .
V gene: TRBV9
clone size: .
J gene: TRBJ2-5
CDR3 length: 13
CDR3 protein: CASSVGGQETQYF
CDR3 DNA: TGTGCCAGCAGCGTCGGGGGCCAAGAGACCCAGTACTTC

D gene: .
V gene: TRBV29-1
clone size: .
J gene: TRBJ2-7
CDR3 length: 13
CDR3 protein: CSVAPDNSYEQYF
CDR3 DNA: TGCAGCGTTGCTCCCGACAACTCCTACGAGCAGTACTTC

D gene: .
V gene: TRBV30
clone size: once
J gene: TRBJ1-2
CDR3 length: 17
CDR3 protein: CARSRFREGGASYGYTF
CDR3 DNA: TGTGCCCGGAGCAGATTCCGGGAGGGGGGCGCGTCTTATGGCTACACCTTC

D gene: .
V gene: TRBV4-1
clone size: .
J gene: TRBJ2-3
CDR3 length: 16
CDR3 protein: CASSQGNGFVSDTQYF
CDR3 DNA: TGCGCCAGCAGCCAAGGGAATGGGTTCGTATCGGATACGCAGTATTTT